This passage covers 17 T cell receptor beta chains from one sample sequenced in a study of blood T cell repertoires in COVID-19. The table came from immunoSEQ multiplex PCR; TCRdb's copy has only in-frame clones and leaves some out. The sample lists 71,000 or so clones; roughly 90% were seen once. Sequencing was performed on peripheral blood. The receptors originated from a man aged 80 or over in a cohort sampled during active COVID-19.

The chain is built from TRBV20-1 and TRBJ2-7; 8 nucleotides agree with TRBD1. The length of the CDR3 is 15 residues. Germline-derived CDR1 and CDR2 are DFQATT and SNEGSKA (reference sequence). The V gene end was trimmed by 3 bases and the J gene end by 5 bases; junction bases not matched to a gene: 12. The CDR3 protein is CSASLADRVNDEQYF. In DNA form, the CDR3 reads TGCAGTGCTAGTCTCGCGGACAGGGTAAATGACGAGCAGTACTTC.

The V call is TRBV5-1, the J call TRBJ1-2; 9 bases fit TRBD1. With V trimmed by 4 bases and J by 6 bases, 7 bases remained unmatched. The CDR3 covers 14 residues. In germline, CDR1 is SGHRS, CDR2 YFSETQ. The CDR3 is CASSILQGAHGYTF. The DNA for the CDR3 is TGCGCCAGCAGCATTCTACAGGGGGCACATGGCTACACCTTC.

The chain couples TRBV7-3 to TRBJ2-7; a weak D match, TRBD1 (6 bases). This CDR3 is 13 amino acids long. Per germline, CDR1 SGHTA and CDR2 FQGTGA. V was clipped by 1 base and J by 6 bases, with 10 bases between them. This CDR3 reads CASSLKAGVEQYF. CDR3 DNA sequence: TGTGCCAGCAGCTTAAAGGCAGGGGTCGAGCAGTACTTC.

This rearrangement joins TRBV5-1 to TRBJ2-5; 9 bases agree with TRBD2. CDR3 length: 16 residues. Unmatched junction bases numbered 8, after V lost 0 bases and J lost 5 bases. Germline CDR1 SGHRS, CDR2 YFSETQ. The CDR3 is CASSLGAIAGVETQYF. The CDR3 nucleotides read TGCGCCAGCAGCTTGGGAGCCATAGCGGGGGTGGAGACCCAGTACTTC.

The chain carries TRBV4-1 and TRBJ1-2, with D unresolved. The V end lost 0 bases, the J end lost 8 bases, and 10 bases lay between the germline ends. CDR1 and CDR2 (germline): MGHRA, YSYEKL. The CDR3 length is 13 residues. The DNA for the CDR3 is TGCGCCAGCAGCCAAGACCCCAGGATCGGCTACACCTTC. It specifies CASSQDPRIGYTF.

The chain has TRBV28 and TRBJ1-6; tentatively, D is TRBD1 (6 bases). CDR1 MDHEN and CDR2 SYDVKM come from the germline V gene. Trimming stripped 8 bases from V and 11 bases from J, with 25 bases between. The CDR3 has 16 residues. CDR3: CASGLPAGGRRTPLHF. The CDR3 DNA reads TGTGCCAGCGGACTTCCGGCGGGGGGGCGCAGGACACCCCTCCACTTT.

This chain's CDR3 is CASGLGWGGTEAFF. DNA of the CDR3: TGTGCCAGTGGCCTGGGGTGGGGGGGCACTGAAGCTTTCTTT. The chain is built from TRBV19 and TRBJ1-1, with TRBD1 as a possible D gene (5 bases). The CDR3 runs to 14 residues. The V end was cut by 8 bases, the J end by 4 bases, with 17 bases between. From germline, CDR1 is LNHDA and CDR2 SQIVND (reference sequence).

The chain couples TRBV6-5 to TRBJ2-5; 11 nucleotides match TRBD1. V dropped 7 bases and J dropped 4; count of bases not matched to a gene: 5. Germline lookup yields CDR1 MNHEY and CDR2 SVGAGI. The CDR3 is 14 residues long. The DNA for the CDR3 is TGTGCCAGCACCCGGACAGGGGGCGCAGAGACCCAGTACTTC. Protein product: CASTRTGGAETQYF.

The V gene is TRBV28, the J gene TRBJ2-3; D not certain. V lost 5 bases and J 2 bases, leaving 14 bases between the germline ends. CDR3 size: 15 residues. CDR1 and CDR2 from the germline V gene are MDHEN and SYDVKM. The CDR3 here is CASSAPDKLTDTQYF. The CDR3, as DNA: TGTGCCAGCAGTGCCCCCGACAAGCTCACAGATACGCAGTATTTT.

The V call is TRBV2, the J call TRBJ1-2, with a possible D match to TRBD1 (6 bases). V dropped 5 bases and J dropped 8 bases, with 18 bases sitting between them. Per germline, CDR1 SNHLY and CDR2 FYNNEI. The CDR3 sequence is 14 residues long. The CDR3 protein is CASSNYRESEGYTF. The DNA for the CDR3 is TGTGCCAGCAGTAATTACAGGGAGAGTGAGGGCTACACCTTC.

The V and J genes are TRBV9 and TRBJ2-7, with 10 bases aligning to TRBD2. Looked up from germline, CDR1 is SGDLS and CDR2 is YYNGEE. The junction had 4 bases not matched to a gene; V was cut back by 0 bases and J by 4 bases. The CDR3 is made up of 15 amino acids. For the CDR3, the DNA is TGTGCCAGCAGCGTAGGACGAGCGGGGGGGTACGAGCAGTACTTC. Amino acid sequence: CASSVGRAGGYEQYF.

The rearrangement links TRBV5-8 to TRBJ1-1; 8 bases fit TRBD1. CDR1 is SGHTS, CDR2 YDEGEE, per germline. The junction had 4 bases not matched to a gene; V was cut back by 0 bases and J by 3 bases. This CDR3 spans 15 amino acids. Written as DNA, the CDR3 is TGTGCCAGCAGCTTGGGGGACAGGTTTTACACTGAAGCTTTCTTT. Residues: CASSLGDRFYTEAFF.

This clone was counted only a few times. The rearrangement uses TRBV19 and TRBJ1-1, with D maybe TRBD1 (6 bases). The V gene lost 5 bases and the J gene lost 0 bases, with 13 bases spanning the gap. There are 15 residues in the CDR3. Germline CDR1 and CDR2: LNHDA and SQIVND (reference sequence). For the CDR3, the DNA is TGTGCCAGTAGTGCCCGACAGGTTTTGAACACTGAAGCTTTCTTT. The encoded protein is CASSARQVLNTEAFF.

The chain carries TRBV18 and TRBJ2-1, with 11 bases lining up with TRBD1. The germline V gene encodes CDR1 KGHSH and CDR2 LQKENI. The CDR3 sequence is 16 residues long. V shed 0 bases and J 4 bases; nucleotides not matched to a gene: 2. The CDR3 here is CASSPPGQGVYNEQFF. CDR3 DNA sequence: TGTGCCAGCTCACCACCGGGACAGGGGGTTTACAATGAGCAGTTCTTC.

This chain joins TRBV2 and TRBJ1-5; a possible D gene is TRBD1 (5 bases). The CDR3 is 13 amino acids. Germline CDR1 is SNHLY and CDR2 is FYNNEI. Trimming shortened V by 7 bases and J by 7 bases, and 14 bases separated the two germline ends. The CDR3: CASNVGVGQPQHF. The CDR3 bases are TGTGCCAGCAACGTAGGGGTTGGACAGCCCCAGCATTTT.

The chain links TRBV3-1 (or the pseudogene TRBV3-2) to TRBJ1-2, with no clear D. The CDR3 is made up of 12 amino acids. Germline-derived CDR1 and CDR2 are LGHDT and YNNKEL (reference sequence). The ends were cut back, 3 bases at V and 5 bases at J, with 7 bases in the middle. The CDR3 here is CASSQSQYGYTF. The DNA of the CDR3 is TGTGCCAGCAGCCAGTCACAATATGGCTACACCTTC.

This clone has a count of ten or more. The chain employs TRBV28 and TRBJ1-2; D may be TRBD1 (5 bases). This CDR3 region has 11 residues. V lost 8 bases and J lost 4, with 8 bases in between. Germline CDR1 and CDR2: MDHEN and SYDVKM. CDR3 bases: TGTGCCAGCCGGAGGGGCTATGGCTACACCTTC. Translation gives CASRRGYGYTF.